Below, 21 T cell receptor beta chains from the same sample are listed, as sequenced in a study of blood T cell repertoires in COVID-19. Profiled with immunoSEQ multiplex PCR; TCRdb holds only in-frame clones, not every one. The sample carries 110,000 to 150,000 clones, over 70% recorded once. Material for sequencing was peripheral blood. The origin of the receptors is a woman between 50 and 59 years old with acute or convalescent COVID-19.

V usage is TRBV29-1 and J usage is TRBJ1-5; perhaps TRBD1 as D (5 bases). The germline V and J ends were trimmed by 5 bases and 3 bases, with 11 bases remaining between them. The germline V gene has CDR1 SQVTM and CDR2 ANQGSEA. The CDR3 sequence is 13 residues long. The DNA of the CDR3 is TGCAGCGTTAGTAAAGGGGTCAATCAGCCCCAGCATTTT. Its protein is CSVSKGVNQPQHF.

The J gene is TRBJ2-2, the V gene TRBV6-5; perhaps TRBD1 as D (8 bases). This CDR3 region has 15 residues. Germline values: CDR1 MNHEY, CDR2 SVGAGI. The V end was cut by 6 bases, the J end by 5 bases, with 16 bases between. Here the CDR3 DNA reads TGTGCCAGCAGCCTAGACAGGGGAGGGACCGGGGAGCTGTTTTTT. As protein: CASSLDRGGTGELFF.

This chain joins TRBV6-2 or TRBV6-3 and TRBJ2-7; 12 bases map to TRBD2. The CDR3 covers 16 residues. V shed 4 bases and J 2 bases; nucleotides not matched to a gene: 6. Per the germline V gene, CDR1 is MNHEY and CDR2 is SVGEGT. The CDR3 loop reads CASSFYLAGGTYEQYF. The CDR3 DNA sequence: TGTGCCAGCAGTTTTTACCTAGCGGGAGGGACCTACGAGCAGTACTTC.

V is TRBV7-3 and J is TRBJ2-3; 12 bases map to TRBD2. The CDR3 totals 16 residues. In germline, CDR1 is SGHTA, CDR2 FQGTGA. V was clipped by 5 bases and J by 4 bases; unmatched bases: 7. The CDR3 coding sequence is TGTGCCAGCAGCCAGGGGACTAGCGGGTTGGCAGATACGCAGTATTTT. As protein: CASSQGTSGLADTQYF.

The chain joins TRBV7-8 to TRBJ2-5; 7 positions match TRBD1. The CDR3 extends over 13 amino acids. V lost 5 bases and J lost 4; bases outside the gene matches: 4. The V gene's germline CDR1 is SGHVS and CDR2 FQNEAQ. DNA of the CDR3: TGTGCCAGCAGCCCAAGGGACAGAGAGACCCAGTACTTC. It codes for CASSPRDRETQYF.

The chain carries TRBV20-1 and TRBJ2-7; TRBD1 might be the D (7 bases). V lost 3 bases, J lost 4 bases, and 25 bases lay in between. Germline CDR1 DFQATT, CDR2 SNEGSKA (reference sequence). CDR3 length: 17 amino acids. The CDR3: CSASHGQELLGRYEQYF. In DNA, the CDR3 is TGCAGTGCTAGTCACGGACAGGAGTTGCTAGGGAGGTACGAGCAGTACTTC.

The V and J genes are TRBV5-6 and TRBJ1-3; TRBD1 aligns across 7 bases. The J segment lost 4 bases and the V segment lost 5 bases, leaving 9 bases of the junction unmatched. CDR3 length: 15 amino acids. Germline values: CDR1 SGHDT, CDR2 YYEEEE. CDR3 DNA sequence: TGTGCCAGCAGTCACCGGGACAGTCGAGGAAACACCATATATTTT. Encoded protein: CASSHRDSRGNTIYF.

The chain couples TRBV7-9 to TRBJ2-7; TRBD2 is a possible D gene (5 bases). This CDR3 comprises 14 residues. With 7 bases removed from V and 5 bases from J, the gap between germline ends came to 18 bases. CDR1 and CDR2 (germline): SEHNR, FQNEAQ (reference sequence). CDR3 loop: CASIQGGTRDEQYF. CDR3 coding DNA: TGTGCCAGCATCCAAGGAGGCACAAGGGACGAGCAGTACTTC.

The chain links TRBV2 to TRBJ2-1, with D tentatively TRBD2 (6 bases). CDR1 SNHLY and CDR2 FYNNEI come from the germline V gene. Trimming left V 6 bases short and J 7 bases short, with 16 bases between. The CDR3 is 14 residues long. The CDR3 bases are TGTGCCAGCAGACGGGACTCCCAGGCGAATGAGCAGTTCTTC. Translation: CASRRDSQANEQFF.

The V and J genes are TRBV27 and TRBJ2-3; 8 positions agree with TRBD1. Losses at the gene ends were 1 base for V and 7 bases for J; bases not matched to a gene: 10. This CDR3 region has 16 residues. CDR1 MNHEY and CDR2 SMNVEV come from the germline V gene (reference sequence). The CDR3 DNA sequence: TGTGCCAGCAGTTTATACCCCGGGACAGGAGACCATACGCAGTATTTT. It encodes CASSLYPGTGDHTQYF.

This chain links TRBV18 with TRBJ1-5, with 7 bases aligning to TRBD1. J was trimmed by 6 bases and V by 5 bases; bases with no gene match: 10. The CDR3 is 15 residues long. The germline CDR1 and CDR2 sequences are KGHSH and LQKENI. The CDR3 bases are TGTGCCAGCTCATCGCAGGGGGGATCGGTTCAGCCCCAGCATTTT. Its protein is CASSSQGGSVQPQHF. Based on the CDR3 plus reference TRBV18 and TRBJ1-5, the full variable domain is NAGVMQNPRHLVRRRGQEARLRCSPMKGHSHVYWYRQLPEEGLKFMVYLQKENIIDESGMPKERFSAEFPKEGPSILRIQQVVRGDSAAYFCASSSQGGSVQPQHFGDGTRLSIL.

The rearrangement joins TRBV27 to TRBJ1-5; 7 positions match TRBD1. This CDR3 spans 16 amino acids. V shed 4 bases, J shed 3 bases, and the junction held 9 bases outside the gene matches. Per germline, CDR1 MNHEY and CDR2 SMNVEV (reference sequence). CDR3 sequence: CASSSRQGRVNQPQHF. The CDR3 coding sequence is TGTGCCAGCAGTTCCCGACAGGGAAGAGTCAATCAGCCCCAGCATTTT.

The chain is built from TRBV5-1 and TRBJ2-3; 7 nucleotides match TRBD2. CDR3 length: 15 amino acids. Germline CDR1 SGHRS, CDR2 YFSETQ. The J segment lost 6 bases and the V segment lost 5 bases, leaving 12 bases of the junction unmatched. CDR3 residues: CASSQVAGASDTQYF. The CDR3 DNA is TGCGCCAGCAGTCAAGTCGCGGGAGCGTCCGATACGCAGTATTTT.

This clone occurred once. This chain connects TRBV14 to TRBJ1-2; 7 bases are a match to TRBD1. The V segment lost 4 bases and the J segment 7 bases; nucleotides outside the gene matches: 9. CDR3 size: 14 residues. Germline CDR1 and CDR2: SGHDN and FVKESK. CDR3 sequence: CASSLTTGFSGYTF. DNA for the CDR3: TGTGCCAGCAGCCTCACGACAGGGTTCTCTGGCTACACCTTC.

Turning to this clone: At one end, the junction sequence differs from germline, possibly due to a read error. This chain links TRBV6-5 with TRBJ1-5, with 7 bases matching TRBD1. There are 13 residues in the CDR3. CDR1 and CDR2 (germline): MNHEY, SVGAGI. The DNA for the CDR3 is TGTGCCAGCAGTTACACAGAACAGGGGCCCTCTTATTTT. Protein: CASSYTEQGPSYF.

The chain uses TRBV18 and TRBJ1-4, with 9 bases that match TRBD1. The CDR3 runs to 15 residues. Germline assignment: CDR1 KGHSH and CDR2 LQKENI. After removal of 6 bases from V and 2 bases from J, the junction contained 4 bases not matched to a gene. CDR3 amino acids: CASSRQGGTNEKLFF. In DNA, the CDR3 is TGTGCCAGCTCCCGACAGGGGGGGACTAATGAAAAACTGTTTTTT.

CDR3 amino acids: CASSLVGWGEADTQYF. The CDR3 DNA reads as TGTGCCAGCAGCTTGGTGGGTTGGGGGGAGGCAGATACGCAGTATTTT. V and J are TRBV5-5 and TRBJ2-3; D possibly corresponds to TRBD2 (6 bases). CDR3 length equals 16 residues. Germline CDR1 reads SGHKS; CDR2 reads YYEKEE (reference sequence). V was clipped by 0 bases and J by 4 bases, with 15 bases between them.

Points on this clone: This CDR3 is also generated by other DNA sequences in the sample. The chain has TRBV11-2 and TRBJ2-5; no firm D call. The CDR3 length is 12 residues. The V end lost 0 bases, the J end lost 5 bases, and 4 bases lay between the germline ends. The germline gives CDR1 SGHAT, CDR2 FQNNGV. CDR3 sequence reads: CASSLDRETQYF. CDR3 DNA sequence: TGTGCCAGCAGCTTAGATCGGGAGACCCAGTACTTC. The full variable domain, in which reference TRBV11-2 and TRBJ2-5 provide the parts outside the CDR3, is EAGVAQSPRYKIIEKRQSVAFWCNPISGHATLYWYQQILGQGPKLLIQFQNNGVVDDSQLPKDRFSAERLKGVDSTLKIQPAKLEDSAVYLCASSLDRETQYFGPGTRLLVL.

The chain has TRBV28 and TRBJ1-3; D not certain. CDR3 length: 16 residues. With 5 bases removed from V and 5 bases from J, the gap between germline ends came to 19 bases. Germline CDR1 is MDHEN and CDR2 is SYDVKM. The CDR3 sequence is CASSDLGREGRNTIYF. The CDR3 coding sequence is TGTGCCAGCAGTGACTTGGGGAGGGAGGGTAGAAACACCATATATTTT.

There are a few counts of this clone. The V and J genes are TRBV5-1 and TRBJ2-2; possibly TRBD1 for D (5 bases). Trimming left V 1 base short and J 0 bases short, with 7 bases between. In germline, CDR1 is SGHRS, CDR2 YFSETQ. The CDR3 consists of 15 residues. The CDR3 nucleotides are TGCGCCAGCAGCTTGAGACAGTCGAACACCGGGGAGCTGTTTTTT. Translating gives CASSLRQSNTGELFF.

V usage is TRBV10-1 and J usage is TRBJ1-2; 8 bases are a match to TRBD1. V trimming: 6 bases; J trimming: 3 bases; junction bases outside the gene matches: 9. CDR1 and CDR2 (germline): WNHNN, SYGVQD (reference sequence). The CDR3 is made up of 15 amino acids. DNA for the CDR3: TGCGCCAGCAGAGACGGACAGGGCCGCGACTATGGCTACACCTTC. It codes for CASRDGQGRDYGYTF.